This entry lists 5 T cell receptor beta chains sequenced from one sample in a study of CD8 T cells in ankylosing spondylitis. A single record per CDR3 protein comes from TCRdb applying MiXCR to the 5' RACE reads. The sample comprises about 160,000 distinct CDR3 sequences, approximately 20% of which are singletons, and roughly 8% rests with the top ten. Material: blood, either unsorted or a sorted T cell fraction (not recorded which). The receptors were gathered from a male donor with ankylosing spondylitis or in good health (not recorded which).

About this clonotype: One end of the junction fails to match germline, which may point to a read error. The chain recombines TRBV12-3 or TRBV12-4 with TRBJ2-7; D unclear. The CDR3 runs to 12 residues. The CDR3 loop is CAGSPPLDEQYF. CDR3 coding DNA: TGTGCCGGCAGTCCCCCTCTCGACGAGCAGTACTTC.

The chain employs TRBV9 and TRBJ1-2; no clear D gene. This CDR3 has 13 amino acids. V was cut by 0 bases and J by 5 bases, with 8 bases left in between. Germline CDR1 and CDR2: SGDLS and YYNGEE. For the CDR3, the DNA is TGTGCCAGCAGCGTAGACGGCGTTTATGGCTACACCTTC. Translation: CASSVDGVYGYTF.

The CDR3 nucleotides read TGTGCCAGCAGCAGCGGCATCGGGGAGCTGTTTTTT. It specifies CASSSGIGELFF. V is TRBV2 and J is TRBJ2-2, with D tentatively TRBD2 (5 bases). There are 12 residues in the CDR3. V was shortened by 6 bases and J by 7 bases, with 9 bases between the two germline ends. Per the germline V gene, CDR1 is SNHLY and CDR2 is FYNNEI.

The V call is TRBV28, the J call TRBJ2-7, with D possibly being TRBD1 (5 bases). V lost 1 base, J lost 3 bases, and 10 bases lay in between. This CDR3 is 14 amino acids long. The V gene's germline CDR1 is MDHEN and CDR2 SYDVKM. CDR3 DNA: TGTGCCAGCAGTTTATTTGACAGTTACTACGAGCAGTACTTC. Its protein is CASSLFDSYYEQYF.

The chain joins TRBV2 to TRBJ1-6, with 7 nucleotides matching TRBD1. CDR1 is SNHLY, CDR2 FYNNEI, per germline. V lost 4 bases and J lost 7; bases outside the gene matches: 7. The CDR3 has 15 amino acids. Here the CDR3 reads CASSVDRVGNSPLHF. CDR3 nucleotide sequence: TGTGCCAGCAGTGTTGACAGGGTTGGAAATTCACCCCTCCACTTT.